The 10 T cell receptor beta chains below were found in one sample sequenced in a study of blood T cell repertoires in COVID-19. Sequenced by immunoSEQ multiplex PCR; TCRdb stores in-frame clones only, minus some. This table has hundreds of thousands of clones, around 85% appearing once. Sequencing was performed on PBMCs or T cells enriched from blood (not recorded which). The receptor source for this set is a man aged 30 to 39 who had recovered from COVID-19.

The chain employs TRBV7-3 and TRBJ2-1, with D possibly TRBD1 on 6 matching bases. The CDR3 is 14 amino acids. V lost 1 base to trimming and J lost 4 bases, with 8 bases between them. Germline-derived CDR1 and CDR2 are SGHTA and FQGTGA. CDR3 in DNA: TGTGCCAGCAGCTTAATCGGACAGTACAATGAGCAGTTCTTC. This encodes CASSLIGQYNEQFF.

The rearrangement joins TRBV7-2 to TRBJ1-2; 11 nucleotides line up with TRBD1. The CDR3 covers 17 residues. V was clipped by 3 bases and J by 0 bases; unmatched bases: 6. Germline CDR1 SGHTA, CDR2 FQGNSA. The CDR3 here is CASSFRTGGVTNYGYTF. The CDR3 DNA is TGTGCCAGCAGCTTTCGGACAGGGGGCGTAACTAACTATGGCTACACCTTC. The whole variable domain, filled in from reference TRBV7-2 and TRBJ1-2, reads GAGVSQSPSNKVTEKGKDVELRCDPISGHTALYWYRQSLGQGLEFLIYFQGNSAPDKSGLPSDRFSAERTGGSVSTLTIQRTQQEDSAVYLCASSFRTGGVTNYGYTFGSGTRLTVV.

CDR3 region: CASSLRGASEAFF. CDR3 coding DNA: TGTGCCAGCAGCTTACGCGGGGCGTCTGAAGCTTTCTTT. J is TRBJ1-1 and V is TRBV11-2; D may be TRBD1 (5 bases). V was trimmed by 2 bases and J by 6 bases, leaving 10 bases between them. Germline lookup yields CDR1 SGHAT and CDR2 FQNNGV. The CDR3 runs to 13 residues. Variable domain in full (rest from reference TRBV11-2 and TRBJ1-1): EAGVAQSPRYKIIEKRQSVAFWCNPISGHATLYWYQQILGQGPKLLIQFQNNGVVDDSQLPKDRFSAERLKGVDSTLKIQPAKLEDSAVYLCASSLRGASEAFFGQGTRLTVV.

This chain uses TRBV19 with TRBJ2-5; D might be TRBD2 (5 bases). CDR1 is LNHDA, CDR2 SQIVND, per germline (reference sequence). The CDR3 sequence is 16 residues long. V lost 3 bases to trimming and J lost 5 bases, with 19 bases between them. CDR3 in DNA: TGTGCCAGTAGTATGGGAGACACCCCGTTCGGGGAGACCCAGTACTTC. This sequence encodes CASSMGDTPFGETQYF.

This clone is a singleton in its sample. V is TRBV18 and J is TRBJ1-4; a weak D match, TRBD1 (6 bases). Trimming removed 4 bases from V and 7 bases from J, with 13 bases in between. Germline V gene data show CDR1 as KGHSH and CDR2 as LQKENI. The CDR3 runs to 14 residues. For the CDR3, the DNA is TGTGCCAGCTCACAGGGACAACCAACTGAAAAACTGTTTTTT. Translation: CASSQGQPTEKLFF.

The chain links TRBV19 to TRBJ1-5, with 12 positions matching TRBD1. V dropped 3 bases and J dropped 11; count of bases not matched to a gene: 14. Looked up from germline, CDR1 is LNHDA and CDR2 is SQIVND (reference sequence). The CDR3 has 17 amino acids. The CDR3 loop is CASSILPGQGARWAQHF. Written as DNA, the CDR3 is TGTGCCAGTAGTATTCTGCCGGGACAGGGGGCGCGTTGGGCCCAGCATTTT.

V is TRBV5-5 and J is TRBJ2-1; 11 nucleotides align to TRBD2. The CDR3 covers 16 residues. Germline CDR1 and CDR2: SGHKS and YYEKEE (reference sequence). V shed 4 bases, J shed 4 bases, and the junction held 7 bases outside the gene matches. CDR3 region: CASSDTTSGGYNEQFF. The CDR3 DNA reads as TGTGCCAGCAGCGATACCACTAGCGGGGGTTACAATGAGCAGTTCTTC.

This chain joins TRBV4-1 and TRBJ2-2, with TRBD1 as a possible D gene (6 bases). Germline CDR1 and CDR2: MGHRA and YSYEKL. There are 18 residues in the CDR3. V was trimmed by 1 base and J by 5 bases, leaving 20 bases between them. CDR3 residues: CASSQVIGDTSRTGELFF. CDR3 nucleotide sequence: TGCGCCAGCAGCCAAGTTATCGGGGACACCTCGAGGACCGGGGAGCTGTTTTTT.

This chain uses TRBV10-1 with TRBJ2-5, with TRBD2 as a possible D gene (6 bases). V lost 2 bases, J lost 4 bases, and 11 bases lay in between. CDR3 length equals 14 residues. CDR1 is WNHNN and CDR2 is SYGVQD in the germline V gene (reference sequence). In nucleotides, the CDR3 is TGCGCCAGCAGTGAGGGTGCGGGGCGAGAGACCCAGTACTTC. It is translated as CASSEGAGRETQYF.

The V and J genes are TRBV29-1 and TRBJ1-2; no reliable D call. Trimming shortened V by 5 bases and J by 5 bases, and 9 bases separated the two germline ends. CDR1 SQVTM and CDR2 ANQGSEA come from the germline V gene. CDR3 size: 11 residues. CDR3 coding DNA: TGCAGCGTTCGGGTGTCTTATGGCTACACCTTC. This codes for CSVRVSYGYTF.